This TCR beta chain was captured by sequencing in a study of blood T cell repertoires in COVID-19. Here immunoSEQ multiplex PCR was the method, and the copy in TCRdb shows in-frame clones only, minus some. The sample lists roughly 250,000 clones; approximately 82% were seen once. Per the germline V gene, CDR1 is MNHNS and CDR2 is SASEGT. The CDR3 has 14 amino acids. V dropped 2 bases and J dropped 5 bases, with 10 bases sitting between them. The receptor was isolated from a woman aged 80 or older with active or convalescent COVID-19. V and J are TRBV6-1 and TRBJ1-5; maybe TRBD1 (5 bases). The specimen was peripheral blood. CDR3 coding DNA: TGTGCCAGCAGTGAAAGGCAGGGTTATCAGCCCCAGCATTTT. Translation: CASSERQGYQPQHF.